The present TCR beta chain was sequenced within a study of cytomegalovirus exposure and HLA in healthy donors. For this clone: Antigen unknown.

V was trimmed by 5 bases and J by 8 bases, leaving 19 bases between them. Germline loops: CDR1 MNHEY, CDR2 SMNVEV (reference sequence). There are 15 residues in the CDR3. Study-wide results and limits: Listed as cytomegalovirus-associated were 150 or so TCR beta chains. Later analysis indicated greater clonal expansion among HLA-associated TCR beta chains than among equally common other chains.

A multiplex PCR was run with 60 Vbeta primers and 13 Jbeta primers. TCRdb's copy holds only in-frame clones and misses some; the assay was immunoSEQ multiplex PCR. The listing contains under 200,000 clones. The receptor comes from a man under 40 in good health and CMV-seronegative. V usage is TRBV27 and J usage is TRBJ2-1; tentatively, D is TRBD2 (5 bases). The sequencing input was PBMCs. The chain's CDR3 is CASSERILVGDEQFF. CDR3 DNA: TGTGCCAGCAGTGAAAGAATACTAGTTGGCGATGAGCAGTTCTTC.